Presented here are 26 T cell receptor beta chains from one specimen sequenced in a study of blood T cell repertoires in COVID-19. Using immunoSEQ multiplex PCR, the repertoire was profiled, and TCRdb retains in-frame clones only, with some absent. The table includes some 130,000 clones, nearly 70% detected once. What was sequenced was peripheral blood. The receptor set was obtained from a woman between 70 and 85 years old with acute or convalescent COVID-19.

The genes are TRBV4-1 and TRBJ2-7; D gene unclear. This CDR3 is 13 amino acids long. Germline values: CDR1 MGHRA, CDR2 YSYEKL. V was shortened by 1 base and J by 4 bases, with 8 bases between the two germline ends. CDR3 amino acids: CASSQVTSYEQYF. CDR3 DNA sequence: TGCGCCAGCAGCCAAGTGACAAGTTACGAGCAGTACTTC.

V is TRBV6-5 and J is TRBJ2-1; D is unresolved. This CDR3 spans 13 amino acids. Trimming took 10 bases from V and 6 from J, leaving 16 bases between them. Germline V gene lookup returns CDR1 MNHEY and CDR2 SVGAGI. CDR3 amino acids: CATQAVQTNEQFF. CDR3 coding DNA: TGTGCCACGCAAGCCGTGCAAACCAATGAGCAGTTCTTC.

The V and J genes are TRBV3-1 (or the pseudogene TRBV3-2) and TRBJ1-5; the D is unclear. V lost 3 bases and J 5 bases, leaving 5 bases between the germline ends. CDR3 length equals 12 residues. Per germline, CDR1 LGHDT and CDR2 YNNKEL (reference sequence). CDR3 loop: CASSHGDQPQHF. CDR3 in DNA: TGTGCCAGCAGCCACGGGGATCAGCCCCAGCATTTT.

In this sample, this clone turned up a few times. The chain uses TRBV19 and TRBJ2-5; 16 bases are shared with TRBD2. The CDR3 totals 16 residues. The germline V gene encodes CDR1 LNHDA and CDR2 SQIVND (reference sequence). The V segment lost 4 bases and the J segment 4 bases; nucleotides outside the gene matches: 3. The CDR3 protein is CASSRGLAGGPETQYF. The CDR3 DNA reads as TGTGCCAGTAGTAGGGGACTAGCGGGGGGGCCAGAGACCCAGTACTTC. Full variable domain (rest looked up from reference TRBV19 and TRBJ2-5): DGGITQSPKYLFRKEGQNVTLSCEQNLNHDAMYWYRQDPGQGLRLIYYSQIVNDFQKGDIAEGYSVSREKKESFPLTVTSAQKNPTAFYLCASSRGLAGGPETQYFGPGTRLLVL.

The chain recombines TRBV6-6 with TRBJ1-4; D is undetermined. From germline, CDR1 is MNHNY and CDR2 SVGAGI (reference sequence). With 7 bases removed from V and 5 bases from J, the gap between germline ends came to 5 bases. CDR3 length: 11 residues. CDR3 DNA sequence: TGTGCCAGCAACTTAAATGAAAAACTGTTTTTT. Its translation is CASNLNEKLFF.

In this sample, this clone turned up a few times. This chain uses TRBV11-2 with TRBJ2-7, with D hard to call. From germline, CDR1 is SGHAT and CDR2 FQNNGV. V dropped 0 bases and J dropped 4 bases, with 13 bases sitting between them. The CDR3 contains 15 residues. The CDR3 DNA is TGTGCCAGCAGCTTAGATCTAGGTTCAACTTACGAGCAGTACTTC. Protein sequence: CASSLDLGSTYEQYF.

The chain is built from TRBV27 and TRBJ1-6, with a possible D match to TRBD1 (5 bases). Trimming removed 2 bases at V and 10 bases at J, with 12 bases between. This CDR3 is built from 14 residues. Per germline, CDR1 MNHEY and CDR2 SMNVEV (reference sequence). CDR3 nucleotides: TGTGCCAGCAGTTTAAGCCAGGGCGTGTCACCCCTCCACTTT. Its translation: CASSLSQGVSPLHF.

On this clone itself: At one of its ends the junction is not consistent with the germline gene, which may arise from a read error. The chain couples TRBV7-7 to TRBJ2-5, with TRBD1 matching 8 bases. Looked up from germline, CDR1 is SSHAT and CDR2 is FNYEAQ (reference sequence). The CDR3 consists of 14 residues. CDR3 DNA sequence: TGTGCTAGCAGCCACCAAACAGGGGGGGAGACCCAGTACTTC. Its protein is CASSHQTGGETQYF.

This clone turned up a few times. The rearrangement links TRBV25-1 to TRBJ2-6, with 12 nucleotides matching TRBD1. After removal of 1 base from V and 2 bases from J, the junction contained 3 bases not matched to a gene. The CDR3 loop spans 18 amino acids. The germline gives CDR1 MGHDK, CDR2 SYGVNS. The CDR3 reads CASSESGTGGPGANVLTF. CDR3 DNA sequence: TGTGCCAGCAGTGAATCAGGGACAGGGGGCCCTGGGGCCAACGTCCTGACTTTC.

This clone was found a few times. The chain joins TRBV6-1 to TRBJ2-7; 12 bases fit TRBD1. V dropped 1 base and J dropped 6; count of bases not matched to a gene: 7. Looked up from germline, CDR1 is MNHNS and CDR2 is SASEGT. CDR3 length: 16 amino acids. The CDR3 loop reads CASSEGGDRGLREQYF. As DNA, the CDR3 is TGTGCCAGCAGTGAAGGGGGGGACAGGGGGCTGCGCGAGCAGTACTTC.

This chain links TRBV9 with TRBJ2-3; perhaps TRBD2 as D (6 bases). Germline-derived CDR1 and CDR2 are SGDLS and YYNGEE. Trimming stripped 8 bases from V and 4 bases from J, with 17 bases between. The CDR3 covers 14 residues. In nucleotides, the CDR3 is TGTGCCAGTACTGGGGGGAATTGGGCAGATACGCAGTATTTT. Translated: CASTGGNWADTQYF.

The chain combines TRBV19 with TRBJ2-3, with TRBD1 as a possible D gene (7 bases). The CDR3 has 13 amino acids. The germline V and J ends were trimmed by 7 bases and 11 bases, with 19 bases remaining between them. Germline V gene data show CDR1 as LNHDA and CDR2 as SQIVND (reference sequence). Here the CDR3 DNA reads TGTGCCAGTAAATCACAGGGGACTTCCCGGCAGTATTTT. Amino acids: CASKSQGTSRQYF.

The CDR3: CASSQGYRGKVGGYTF. CDR3 DNA sequence: TGCGCCAGCAGCCAAGGCTACAGGGGGAAGGTTGGTGGCTACACCTTC. The chain carries TRBV4-3 and TRBJ1-2, with 8 positions matching TRBD1. Germline V gene data show CDR1 as LGHNA and CDR2 as YSLEER. This CDR3 has 16 amino acids. With 1 base clipped from V and 7 bases from J, the junction kept 11 bases outside the gene matches.

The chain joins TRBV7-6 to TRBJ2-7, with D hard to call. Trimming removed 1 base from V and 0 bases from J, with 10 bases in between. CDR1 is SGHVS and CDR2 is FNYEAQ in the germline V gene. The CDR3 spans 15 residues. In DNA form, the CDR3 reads TGTGCCAGCAGCTTAGAACGAGGCCCCTCCTACGAGCAGTACTTC. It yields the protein CASSLERGPSYEQYF. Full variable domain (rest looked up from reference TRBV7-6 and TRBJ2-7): GAGVSQSPRYKVTKRGQDVALRCDPISGHVSLYWYRQALGQGPEFLTYFNYEAQQDKSGLPNDRFSAERPEGSISTLTIQRTEQRDSAMYRCASSLERGPSYEQYFGPGTRLTVT.

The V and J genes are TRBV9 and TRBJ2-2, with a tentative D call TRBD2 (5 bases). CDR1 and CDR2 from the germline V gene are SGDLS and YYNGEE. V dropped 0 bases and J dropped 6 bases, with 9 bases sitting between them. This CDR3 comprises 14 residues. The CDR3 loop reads CASSVASISGELFF. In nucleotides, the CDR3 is TGTGCCAGCAGCGTAGCTAGCATATCCGGGGAGCTGTTTTTT. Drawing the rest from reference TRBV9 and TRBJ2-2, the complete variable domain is DSGVTQTPKHLITATGQRVTLRCSPRSGDLSVYWYQQSLDQGLQFLIQYYNGEERAKGNILERFSAQQFPDLHSELNLSSLELGDSALYFCASSVASISGELFFGEGSRLTVL.

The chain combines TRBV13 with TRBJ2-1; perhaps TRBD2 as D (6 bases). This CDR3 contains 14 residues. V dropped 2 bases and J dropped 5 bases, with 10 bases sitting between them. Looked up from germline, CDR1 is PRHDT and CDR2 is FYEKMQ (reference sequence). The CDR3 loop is CASSLWRGDNEQFF. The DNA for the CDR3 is TGTGCCAGCAGCTTATGGCGGGGCGACAATGAGCAGTTCTTC.

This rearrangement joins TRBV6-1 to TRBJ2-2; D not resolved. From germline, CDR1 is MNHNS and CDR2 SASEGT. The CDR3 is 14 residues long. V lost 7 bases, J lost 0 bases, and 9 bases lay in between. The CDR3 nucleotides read TGTGCCAGCACCGGGTCCGCGAACACCGGGGAGCTGTTTTTT. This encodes CASTGSANTGELFF.

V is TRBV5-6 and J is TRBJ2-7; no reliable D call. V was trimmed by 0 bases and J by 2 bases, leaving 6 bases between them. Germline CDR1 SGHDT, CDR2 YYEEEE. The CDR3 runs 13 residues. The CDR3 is CASSLVSAYEQYF. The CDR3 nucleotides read TGTGCCAGCAGCTTGGTCTCGGCCTACGAGCAGTACTTC.

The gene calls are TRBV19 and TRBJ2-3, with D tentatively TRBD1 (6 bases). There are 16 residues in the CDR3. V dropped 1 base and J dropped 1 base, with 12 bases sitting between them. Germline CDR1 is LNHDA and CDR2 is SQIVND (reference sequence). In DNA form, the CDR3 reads TGTGCCAGTAGTATAGGGGTCGCAGGGGGCACAGATACGCAGTATTTT. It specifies CASSIGVAGGTDTQYF.

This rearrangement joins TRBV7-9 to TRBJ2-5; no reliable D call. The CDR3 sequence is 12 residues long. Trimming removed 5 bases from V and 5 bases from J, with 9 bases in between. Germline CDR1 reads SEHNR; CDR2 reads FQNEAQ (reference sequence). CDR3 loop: CASSPQSETQYF. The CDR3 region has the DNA TGTGCCAGCAGCCCACAGAGCGAGACCCAGTACTTC. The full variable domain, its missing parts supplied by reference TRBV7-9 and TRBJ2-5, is DTGVSQNPRHKITKRGQNVTFRCDPISEHNRLYWYRQTLGQGPEFLTYFQNEAQLEKSRLLSDRFSAERPKGSFSTLEIQRTEQGDSAMYLCASSPQSETQYFGPGTRLLVL.

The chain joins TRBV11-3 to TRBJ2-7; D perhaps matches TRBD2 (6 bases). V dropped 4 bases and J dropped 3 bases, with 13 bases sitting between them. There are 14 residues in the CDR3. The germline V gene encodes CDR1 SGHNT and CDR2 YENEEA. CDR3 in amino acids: CASSSTGGNYEQYF. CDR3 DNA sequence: TGTGCCAGCAGCTCTACCGGGGGTAACTACGAGCAGTACTTC.

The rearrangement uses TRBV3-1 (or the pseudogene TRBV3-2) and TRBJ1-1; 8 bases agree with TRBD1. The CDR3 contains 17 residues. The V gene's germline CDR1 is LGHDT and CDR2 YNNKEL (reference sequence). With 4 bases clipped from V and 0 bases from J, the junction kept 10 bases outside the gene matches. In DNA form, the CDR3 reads TGTGCCAGCAGCCTTAGTCGAGCAGGGGGCATGAACACTGAAGCTTTCTTT. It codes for CASSLSRAGGMNTEAFF.

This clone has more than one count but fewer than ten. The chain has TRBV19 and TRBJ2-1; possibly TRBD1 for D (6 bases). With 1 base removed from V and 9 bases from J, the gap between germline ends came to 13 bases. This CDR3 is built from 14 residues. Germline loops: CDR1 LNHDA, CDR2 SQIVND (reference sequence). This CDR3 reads CASSIGQGSLEQFF. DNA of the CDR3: TGTGCCAGTAGTATAGGTCAGGGGAGCCTTGAGCAGTTCTTC.

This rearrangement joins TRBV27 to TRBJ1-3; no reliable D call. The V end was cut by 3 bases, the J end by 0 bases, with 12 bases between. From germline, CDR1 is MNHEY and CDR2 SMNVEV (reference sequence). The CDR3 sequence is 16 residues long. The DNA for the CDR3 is TGTGCCAGCAGTTTTCAGGCGGGATACTCTGGAAACACCATATATTTT. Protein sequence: CASSFQAGYSGNTIYF.

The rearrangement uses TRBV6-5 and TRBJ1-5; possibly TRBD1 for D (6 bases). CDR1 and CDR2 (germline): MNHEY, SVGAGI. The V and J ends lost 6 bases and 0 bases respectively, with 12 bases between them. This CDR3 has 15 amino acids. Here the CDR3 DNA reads TGTGCCAGCAGCACAGGGCCTTATAGCAATCAGCCCCAGCATTTT. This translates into CASSTGPYSNQPQHF.

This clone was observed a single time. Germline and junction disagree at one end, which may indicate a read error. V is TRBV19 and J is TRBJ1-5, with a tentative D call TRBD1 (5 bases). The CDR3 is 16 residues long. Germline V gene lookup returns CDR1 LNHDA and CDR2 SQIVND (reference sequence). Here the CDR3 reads CASCMDDGGRNQPQHF. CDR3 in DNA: TGTGCCAGTTGTATGGACGACGGGGGTCGCAATCAGCCCCAGCATTTT.